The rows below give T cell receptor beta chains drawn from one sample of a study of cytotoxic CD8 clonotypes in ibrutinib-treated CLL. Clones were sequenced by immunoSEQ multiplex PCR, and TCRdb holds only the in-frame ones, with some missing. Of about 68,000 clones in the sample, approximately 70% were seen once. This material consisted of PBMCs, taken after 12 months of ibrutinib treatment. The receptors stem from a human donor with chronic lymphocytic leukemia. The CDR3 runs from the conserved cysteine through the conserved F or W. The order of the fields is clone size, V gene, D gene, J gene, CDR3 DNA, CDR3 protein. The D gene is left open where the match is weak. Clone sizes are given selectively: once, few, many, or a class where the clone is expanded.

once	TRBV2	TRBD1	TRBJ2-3	TGTGCCAGCGCCCGACCGGGACAGCAACTCACAGATACGCAGTATTTT	CASARPGQQLTDTQYF
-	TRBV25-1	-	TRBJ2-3	TGTGCCAGCAGTTCAGGCCCGCTCGGAGATACGCAGTATTTT	CASSSGPLGDTQYF
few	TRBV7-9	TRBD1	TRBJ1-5	TGTGCCAGCAGCGAGGGACAGGGCGATAGCAATCAGCCCCAGCATTTT	CASSEGQGDSNQPQHF
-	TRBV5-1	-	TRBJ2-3	TGCGCCAGCAGCTTGTTTACCGGGAGCACAGATACGCAGTATTTT	CASSLFTGSTDTQYF
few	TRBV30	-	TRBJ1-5	TGTGCCTGGAGTATCGAGGGGACCGATCAGCCCCAGCATTTT	CAWSIEGTDQPQHF
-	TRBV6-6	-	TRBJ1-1	TGTGCCAGCCGAACCGGACAGCTGAACACTGAAGCTTTCTTT	CASRTGQLNTEAFF
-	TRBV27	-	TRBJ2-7	TGTGCCAGCAGTTTAAGGTGGGGGCTCCCCTACGAGCAGTACTTC	CASSLRWGLPYEQYF
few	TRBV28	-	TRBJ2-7	TGTGCCAGCAGTTTATCAGGGGGAGGCCACTACGAGCAGTACTTC	CASSLSGGGHYEQYF
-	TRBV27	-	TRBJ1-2	TGTGCCAGCAGCCCGACAGGCCCCTATGGCTACACCTTC	CASSPTGPYGYTF
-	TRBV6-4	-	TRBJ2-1	TGTGCCAGCAGTCCCCAACGGACTCGTTACAATGAGCAGTTCTTC	CASSPQRTRYNEQFF
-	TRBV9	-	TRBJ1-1	TGTGCCAGCAGCGCCGAACCCATCCCGAACACTGAAGCTTTCTTT	CASSAEPIPNTEAFF
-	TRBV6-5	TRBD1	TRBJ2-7	TGTGCCAGCAGCGACAGGGTCCCCCGGGAGCAGTACTTC	CASSDRVPREQYF
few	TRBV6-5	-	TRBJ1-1	TGTGCCACCACAGTCCGGGGGCGGGACACTGAAGCTTTCTTT	CATTVRGRDTEAFF
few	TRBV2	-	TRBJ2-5	TGTGCCAGCAGTGGTAGGGAAAAGACCCAGTACTTC	CASSGREKTQYF
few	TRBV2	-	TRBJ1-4	TGTGCCAGCAGCCCAGAATCAACTAATGAAAAACTGTTTTTT	CASSPESTNEKLFF
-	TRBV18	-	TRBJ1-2	TGTGCCAGCTCACCAAAGACGGACTGGAACTATGGCTACACCTTC	CASSPKTDWNYGYTF
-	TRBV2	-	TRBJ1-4	TGTGCCAGCAGTGAATTGGGGTCCAGAAATGAAAAACTGTTTTTT	CASSELGSRNEKLFF
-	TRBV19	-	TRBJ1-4	TGTGCCAGTAGTATTTGGGGGCCCGATGAAAAACTGTTTTTT	CASSIWGPDEKLFF
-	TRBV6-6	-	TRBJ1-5	TGTGCCAGCAGTTTTGGCCAGGACCATCAGCCCCAGCATTTT	CASSFGQDHQPQHF
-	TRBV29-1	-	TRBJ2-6	TGCAGCGTTTGGGTACCAGCGGGTACCGGGGCCAACGTCCTGACTTTC	CSVWVPAGTGANVLTF
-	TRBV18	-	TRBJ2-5	TGTGCCAGCTCACCACTTACTAACGGGGGCCGGGAGACCCAGTACTTC	CASSPLTNGGRETQYF
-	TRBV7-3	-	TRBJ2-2	TGTGCCAGCAGCTTCAGGAACACCGGGGAGCTGTTTTTT	CASSFRNTGELFF
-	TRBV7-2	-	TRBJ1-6	TGTGCCAGCAGCGTTGGGAGAGGGGTCCAATCACCCCTCCACTTT	CASSVGRGVQSPLHF
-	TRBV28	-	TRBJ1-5	TGTGCCAGCAGAAAGACGACGGGGGAAAGGTTCAATCAGCCCCAGCATTTT	CASRKTTGERFNQPQHF
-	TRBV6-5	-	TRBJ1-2	TGTGCCAGCAGTTATGACAGGTTC	CASSYDRF
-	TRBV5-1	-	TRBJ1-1	TGCGCCAGCAGCTTTTTAGATGGGGGTGGAACTGAAGCTTTCTTT	CASSFLDGGGTEAFF
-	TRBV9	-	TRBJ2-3	TGTGCCAGCAGCGAGACAACAGATACGCAGTATTTT	CASSETTDTQYF
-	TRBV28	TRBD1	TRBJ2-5	TGTGCCAGCAGTACACAGGGGGTTTACCAAGAGACCCAGTACTTC	CASSTQGVYQETQYF
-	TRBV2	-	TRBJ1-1	TGTGCCAGCGGACGGTGGAACACTGAAGCTTTCTTT	CASGRWNTEAFF